This entry is about one T cell receptor (beta chain). Seattle cases were enrolled at active infection and followed longitudinally. As processed by the authors: Nucleated cell counts were estimated from reference gene primer amplification. Measured with immunoSEQ multiplex PCR; TCRdb has only the in-frame clones, and not every one. The DNA gave D and trimming, while V, J and clone size come from that table. The sample has fewer than 200,000 clones; approximately 81% are singletons. Germline-derived CDR1 and CDR2 are SGHDT and YYEEEE. The germline V and J ends were trimmed by 1 base and 4 bases, with 9 bases remaining between them. This CDR3 contains 14 residues. The data originate from a study of blood T cell repertoires in COVID-19. On the study more broadly: COVID-19 samples from acute and convalescent phases originated in the United States, Italy and Spain. T cells, B-cell-depleted T cells, or PBMCs provided the cDNA or gDNA that served as material.

The sample taken for sequencing was peripheral blood. The chain couples TRBV5-6 to TRBJ1-3, with no clear D. The receptor comes from a woman aged 60 to 75 with COVID-19, enrolled during active disease. CDR3 amino acids: CASSLYTKGNTIYF. Written as DNA, the CDR3 is TGTGCCAGCAGCTTGTACACAAAAGGAAACACCATATATTTT.